The source of this TCR beta chain is a study of CD8 T cells in ankylosing spondylitis. This clonotype has at least ten counts. What it recognizes is unknown. Library preparation for TCR beta used quantitative 5'-RACE with molecular barcodes. TCRdb recomputed calls from the 5' RACE reads with MiXCR, one row per CDR3 protein. The repertoire consists of 200,000 to 300,000 distinct CDR3 sequences, with about 10% occurring once and the leading ten covering 6% to 8%. The J segment lost 4 bases and the V segment lost 4 bases, leaving 6 bases of the junction unmatched. Germline values: CDR1 SGHRS, CDR2 YFSETQ. The CDR3 covers 16 residues. Study-level findings and limits: There was reportedly significant enrichment of clones that were disease-linked in matched ankylosing spondylitis synovial fluid.

The chain is built from TRBV5-1 and TRBJ2-1, with 12 bases matching TRBD2. The sequenced material came from blood, either unsorted or a sorted T cell fraction (not recorded which). The origin of this receptor is a male donor with ankylosing spondylitis or in good health (not recorded which). In DNA form, the CDR3 reads TGCGCCAGCAGCCCGACCCTAGCGGGAGGGTACAATGAGCAGTTCTTC. Translation gives CASSPTLAGGYNEQFF. The entire variable domain, with the rest obtained from reference TRBV5-1 and TRBJ2-1, is as follows: KAGVTQTPRYLIKTRGQQVTLSCSPISGHRSVSWYQQTPGQGLQFLFEYFSETQRNKGNFPGRFSGRQFSNSRSEMNVSTLELGDSALYLCASSPTLAGGYNEQFFGPGTRLTVL.